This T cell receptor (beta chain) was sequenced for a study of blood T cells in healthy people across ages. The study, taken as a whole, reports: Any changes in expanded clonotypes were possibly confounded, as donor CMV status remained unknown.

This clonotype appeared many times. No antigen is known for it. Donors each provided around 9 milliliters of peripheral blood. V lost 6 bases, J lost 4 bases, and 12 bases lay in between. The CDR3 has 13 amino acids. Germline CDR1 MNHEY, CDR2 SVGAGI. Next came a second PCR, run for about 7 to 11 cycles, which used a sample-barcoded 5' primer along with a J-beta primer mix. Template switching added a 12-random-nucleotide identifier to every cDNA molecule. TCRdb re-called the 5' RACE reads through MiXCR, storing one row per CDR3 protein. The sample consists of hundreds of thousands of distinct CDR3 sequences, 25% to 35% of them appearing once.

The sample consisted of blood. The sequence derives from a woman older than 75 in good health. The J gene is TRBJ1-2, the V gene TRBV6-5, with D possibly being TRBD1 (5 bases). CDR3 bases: TGTGCCAGCAGCCCTGGACAAGTCTATGGCTACACCTTC. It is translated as CASSPGQVYGYTF.